This TCR beta chain is drawn from a study of cytomegalovirus exposure and HLA in healthy donors. Vbeta (60) and Jbeta (13) primers were used in the PCR. The data were produced by immunoSEQ multiplex PCR, yet TCRdb's version contains in-frame clones alone and is incomplete. The sample holds under 200,000 clones, approximately 80% seen once. Broader study findings: Overall, roughly 160 TCR beta chains were annotated as cytomegalovirus-associated. As immune exposure information, only CMV serostatus was available.

Details on this clone: The antigen remains unidentified.

From germline, CDR1 is SGHRS and CDR2 YFSETQ. The CDR3 spans 16 residues. V lost 4 bases to trimming and J lost 1 base; unmatched junction nucleotides: 8. The receptor was derived from a male donor in good health and CMV-seropositive. Source material: PBMCs. This chain links TRBV5-1 with TRBJ2-3; 8 bases align to TRBD2. Here the CDR3 DNA reads TGCGCCAGCAGCCTGGGACTAGAATCGGGCACAGATACGCAGTATTTT. Its protein is CASSLGLESGTDTQYF.